This T cell receptor beta chain came from a study of cytomegalovirus exposure and HLA in healthy donors. Study-wide findings and caveats: A later analysis found first-cohort TCR clusters tended to co-occur in the 130 or so validation repertoires.

Only in-frame clones appear in the TCRdb table, and some are missing; sequencing was by immunoSEQ multiplex PCR. The sample has around 70,000 clones; 85% to 95% are singletons. Germline V gene sequence: CDR1 SQVTM, CDR2 ANQGSEA. Trimming at V came to 1 base and at J to 5 bases, leaving 8 bases not matched to a gene. The CDR3 spans 15 residues. In regard to this clone: Its antigen is not identified.

The sample comprised PBMCs. This chain uses TRBV29-1 with TRBJ2-1, with TRBD2 matching over 7 bases. This clonotype was sampled from a man aged 18 to 29 in good health and CMV-seronegative. This CDR3 reads CSVEGEGIMDNEQFF. CDR3 in DNA: TGCAGCGTTGAAGGGGAGGGGATCATGGACAATGAGCAGTTCTTC.